Presented here are 14 T cell receptor beta chains from one specimen sequenced in a study of cytomegalovirus exposure and HLA in healthy donors. The PCR had 60 Vbeta and 13 Jbeta primers. Only in-frame clones appear in the TCRdb table, and some are missing; sequencing was by immunoSEQ multiplex PCR. The repertoire table contains about 55,000 clones. Sequencing input: PBMCs. These receptors all stem from a man between 50 and 59 years old in good health and CMV-seropositive.

This chain joins TRBV28 and TRBJ1-4; 7 bases are shared with TRBD1. Germline trimming cut 7 bases from V and 7 bases from J; bases unmatched to any gene: 3. Germline loops: CDR1 MDHEN, CDR2 SYDVKM. The CDR3 is 12 amino acids. The CDR3 here is CASKTGSEKLFF. The CDR3 DNA sequence: TGTGCCAGCAAGACAGGGAGTGAAAAACTGTTTTTT.

The chain employs TRBV4-2 and TRBJ1-5; D is uncertain. This CDR3 comprises 13 residues. With 0 bases removed from V and 8 bases from J, the gap between germline ends came to 8 bases. CDR1 and CDR2 from the germline V gene are LGHNA and YNFKEQ. The CDR3 DNA sequence: TGTGCCAGCAGCCAAGAGAAGGGAGAGCCCCAGCATTTT. Protein product: CASSQEKGEPQHF.

The chain is built from TRBV6-1 and TRBJ2-1; 8 bases fit TRBD2. The CDR3 spans 16 residues. Unmatched junction bases numbered 10, after V lost 4 bases and J lost 5 bases. Germline V gives CDR1 MNHNS, CDR2 SASEGT. The CDR3: CASSVLSGSTDNEQFF. CDR3 in DNA: TGTGCCAGCAGTGTCCTCAGCGGGAGCACCGACAATGAGCAGTTCTTC.

The V and J genes are TRBV11-1 and TRBJ2-7; a possible D gene is TRBD2 (6 bases). There are 15 residues in the CDR3. Germline-derived CDR1 and CDR2 are SGHAT and FQDESV (reference sequence). V dropped 5 bases and J dropped 0 bases, with 14 bases sitting between them. The CDR3 loop reads CASSVWREGSYEQYF. The CDR3 DNA reads as TGTGCCAGCAGCGTTTGGAGGGAAGGCTCCTACGAGCAGTACTTC.

The rearrangement uses TRBV6-1 and TRBJ1-1; TRBD1 agrees at 7 bases. The CDR3 totals 13 residues. V shed 7 bases, J shed 6 bases, and the junction held 8 bases outside the gene matches. Germline V lookup: CDR1 MNHNS, CDR2 SASEGT. CDR3 sequence (DNA): TGTGCCAGCATAGTCAGGGGGTTGCCTGAAGCTTTCTTT. It encodes CASIVRGLPEAFF.

The chain carries TRBV6-4 and TRBJ1-4, with D perhaps TRBD1 (5 bases). Trimming took 0 bases from V and 7 from J, leaving 12 bases between them. Germline V CDR1 and CDR2: MRHNA, SNTAGT. The CDR3 loop spans 15 amino acids. The chain's CDR3 is CASSDSGSGCEKLFF. CDR3 nucleotides: TGTGCCAGCAGTGACTCTGGGTCAGGGTGTGAAAAACTGTTTTTT.

This chain connects TRBV4-3 to TRBJ2-7, with TRBD1 matching over 7 bases. The CDR3 is 15 amino acids. Unmatched junction bases numbered 5, after V lost 1 base and J lost 2 bases. CDR1 is LGHNA, CDR2 YSLEER, per germline. The CDR3 DNA reads as TGCGCCAGCAGCCAAGTTCCGACAGGGCCCTACGAGCAGTACTTC. As protein: CASSQVPTGPYEQYF.

The chain has TRBV13 and TRBJ2-1; 9 nucleotides align to TRBD2. The J segment lost 6 bases and the V segment lost 1 base, leaving 7 bases of the junction unmatched. The CDR3 is made up of 16 amino acids. Germline V gives CDR1 PRHDT, CDR2 FYEKMQ (reference sequence). CDR3 residues: CASSLDPSGEGNEQFF. The DNA of the CDR3 is TGTGCCAGCAGCTTAGACCCTAGCGGGGAGGGCAATGAGCAGTTCTTC.

The chain employs TRBV29-1 and TRBJ2-3; TRBD1 matches at 7 bases. This CDR3 is 15 amino acids long. Germline CDR1 is SQVTM and CDR2 is ANQGSEA. V was clipped by 4 bases and J by 4 bases; unmatched bases: 11. This CDR3 reads CSVGRTGLLADTQYF. The DNA for the CDR3 is TGCAGCGTTGGGCGGACAGGATTATTGGCAGATACGCAGTATTTT.

The gene calls are TRBV19 and TRBJ1-2; D gene unclear. Per germline, CDR1 LNHDA and CDR2 SQIVND (reference sequence). The V end was cut by 3 bases, the J end by 0 bases, with 8 bases between. This CDR3 region has 14 residues. CDR3 bases: TGTGCCAGTAGTATGGGCAGAGCTAACTATGGCTACACCTTC. This encodes CASSMGRANYGYTF.

The V and J genes are TRBV7-9 and TRBJ1-4; D is unclear. V was shortened by 7 bases and J by 8 bases, with 17 bases between the two germline ends. The CDR3 is 14 amino acids. CDR1 and CDR2 (germline): SEHNR, FQNEAQ (reference sequence). Here the CDR3 reads CASTSNHEGEKLFF. CDR3 coding DNA: TGTGCCAGCACCTCTAATCACGAGGGCGAAAAACTGTTTTTT.

The chain links TRBV9 to TRBJ2-7, with 10 bases fitting TRBD1. The CDR3 extends over 16 amino acids. Germline values: CDR1 SGDLS, CDR2 YYNGEE. Losses at the gene ends were 0 bases for V and 7 bases for J; bases not matched to a gene: 10. The CDR3 sequence is CASSVGWDRGTGEQYF. The CDR3 region has the DNA TGTGCCAGCAGCGTAGGATGGGACAGGGGAACAGGGGAGCAGTACTTC. The full variable domain, rest sourced from reference TRBV9 and TRBJ2-7, is DSGVTQTPKHLITATGQRVTLRCSPRSGDLSVYWYQQSLDQGLQFLIQYYNGEERAKGNILERFSAQQFPDLHSELNLSSLELGDSALYFCASSVGWDRGTGEQYFGPGTRLTVT.

The chain combines TRBV15 with TRBJ1-1; 8 bases map to TRBD1. V shed 0 bases, J shed 8 bases, and the junction held 5 bases outside the gene matches. Germline CDR1 is LNHNV and CDR2 is YYDKDF (reference sequence). The CDR3 is made up of 14 amino acids. The CDR3 loop is CATSREDGTGEAFF. The CDR3 DNA follows: TGTGCCACCAGCAGAGAGGACGGGACAGGCGAAGCTTTCTTT.

The chain joins TRBV30 to TRBJ1-4; the D gene is possibly TRBD1 (5 bases). Deletions cut 6 bases from V and 10 bases from J, with 21 bases between. The CDR3 is made up of 14 amino acids. In germline, CDR1 is GTSNPN, CDR2 SVGIG (reference sequence). The CDR3 nucleotides are TGTGCCTGTCAATCCCAGGGCGGAGTTGGAAAACTGTTTTTT. This translates into CACQSQGGVGKLFF.